Below are 28 T cell receptor beta chains sequenced from a single sample in a study of T-cell memory formation after mild COVID-19. Each CDR3 protein gets one entry after TCRdb re-called the 5' RACE reads with MiXCR. The sample has 400,000 or so distinct CDR3 sequences; roughly 20% are singletons. Sequenced material: PBMCs or a T cell subset sorted from them (not recorded which). The receptors come from an adult woman who had mild COVID-19 (a few samples of this study predate the infection). Cell type and time point are not known.

The rearrangement links TRBV9 to TRBJ1-5; the D is unclear. CDR1 is SGDLS, CDR2 YYNGEE, per germline. The CDR3 is 14 residues long. V was pared by 0 bases and J by 9 bases, with 13 bases between. The CDR3 loop reads CASSVVATVGPQHF. CDR3 DNA: TGTGCCAGCAGCGTAGTTGCCACGGTGGGGCCCCAGCATTTT. Looking up the rest from reference TRBV9 and TRBJ1-5 gives the full variable domain: DSGVTQTPKHLITATGQRVTLRCSPRSGDLSVYWYQQSLDQGLQFLIQYYNGEERAKGNILERFSAQQFPDLHSELNLSSLELGDSALYFCASSVVATVGPQHFGDGTRLSIL.

Turning to this clonotype: Since a much larger clone is just one base distant, this may be a read error. The CDR3 does not close with the conserved phenylalanine or tryptophan, likely indicating a read error. The chain couples TRBV5-1 to TRBJ2-5; a possible D gene is TRBD1 (5 bases). Per germline, CDR1 SGHRS and CDR2 YFSETQ. V was trimmed by 7 bases and J by 1 base, leaving 23 bases between them. The CDR3 totals 17 residues. CDR3 amino acids: CASGRLSTDAFQETQYV. CDR3 nucleotide sequence: TGCGCCAGCGGGCGACTCTCGACAGACGCATTCCAAGAGACCCAGTACGTC.

V gene TRBV19 combines with J gene TRBJ2-7; 8 bases agree with TRBD1. The V gene end was trimmed by 5 bases and the J gene end by 6 bases; junction bases not matched to a gene: 12. The CDR3 sequence is 15 residues long. The germline V gene has CDR1 LNHDA and CDR2 SQIVND (reference sequence). The CDR3, as DNA: TGTGCCAGTAGTTATCGGACAGGGCTAAAGGGCGAGCAGTACTTC. Its translation: CASSYRTGLKGEQYF.

The chain couples TRBV7-2 to TRBJ2-7; TRBD2 agrees at 12 bases. V dropped 6 bases and J dropped 6; count of bases not matched to a gene: 9. The germline V gene has CDR1 SGHTA and CDR2 FQGNSA. The CDR3 covers 15 residues. The DNA for the CDR3 is TGTGCCAGCAGGACTTGGACTAGCGGGAAGGGCGAGCAGTACTTC. Amino acid sequence: CASRTWTSGKGEQYF.

The chain uses TRBV7-2 and TRBJ2-3; D is uncertain. V was pared by 2 bases and J by 4 bases, with 13 bases between. CDR3 length: 15 residues. CDR1 is SGHTA and CDR2 is FQGNSA in the germline V gene. For the CDR3, the DNA is TGTGCCAGCAGCTTAACTGGGCTTAGGGCAGATACGCAGTATTTT. Residues: CASSLTGLRADTQYF.

This chain connects TRBV7-9 to TRBJ2-7; D unclear. Trimming took 5 bases from V and 4 from J, leaving 12 bases between them. The germline CDR1 and CDR2 sequences are SEHNR and FQNEAQ (reference sequence). This CDR3 is 13 amino acids long. CDR3 sequence: CASSPQVGYEQYF. CDR3 coding DNA: TGTGCCAGCAGCCCCCAGGTCGGGTACGAGCAGTACTTC.

The chain has TRBV2 and TRBJ2-3; no firm D call. The germline V gene encodes CDR1 SNHLY and CDR2 FYNNEI. The ends were cut back, 8 bases at V and 3 bases at J, with 6 bases in the middle. The length of the CDR3 is 11 residues. The CDR3 region has the DNA TGTGCCAGCTTTCGAACAGATACGCAGTATTTT. Translated: CASFRTDTQYF.

The chain recombines TRBV7-3 with TRBJ1-1; D gene ambiguous. The CDR3 runs 16 residues. Germline V CDR1 and CDR2: SGHTA, FQGTGA. Between the trimmed V and J ends, which lost 3 bases and 0 bases, there was a span of 14 bases. The CDR3 DNA is TGTGCCAGCAGCTTTACTCCAGTCTCGATGAACACTGAAGCTTTCTTT. It specifies CASSFTPVSMNTEAFF.

The V gene is TRBV12-3 or TRBV12-4, the J gene TRBJ1-2; D is possibly TRBD1 (5 bases). The germline V and J ends were trimmed by 7 bases and 3 bases, with 12 bases remaining between them. The length of the CDR3 is 13 residues. The CDR3 bases are TGTGCCAGCACCCGGGGCCGATACTATGGCTACACCTTC. It encodes CASTRGRYYGYTF.

This clonotype has a handful of counts. The chain combines TRBV5-1 with TRBJ2-1; 8 nucleotides align to TRBD2. The ends lost 2 bases at V and 7 bases at J; junction bases unmatched: 5. The CDR3 loop spans 14 amino acids. Germline lookup yields CDR1 SGHRS and CDR2 YFSETQ. In nucleotides, the CDR3 is TGCGCCAGCAGCTTTCCGGGGGGGCGGAATGAGCAGTTCTTC. It encodes CASSFPGGRNEQFF.

This clonotype was observed a few times. The V call is TRBV4-1, the J call TRBJ2-4; the D is unclear. CDR1 is MGHRA and CDR2 is YSYEKL in the germline V gene. Trimming left V 0 bases short and J 9 bases short, with 12 bases between. The CDR3 has 14 amino acids. The CDR3 DNA is TGCGCCAGCAGCCAAGATAACATTGGTGGCATTCAGTACTTC. Its protein product is CASSQDNIGGIQYF.

The chain combines TRBV6-5 with TRBJ1-5; D not resolved. V lost 3 bases, J lost 4 bases, and 13 bases lay in between. The CDR3 consists of 15 residues. Germline V gives CDR1 MNHEY, CDR2 SVGAGI. In nucleotides, the CDR3 is TGTGCCAGCAGTTATGGGCGGTCGTTAAATCAGCCCCAGCATTTT. Protein: CASSYGRSLNQPQHF.

This clonotype was observed a few times. The chain carries TRBV7-9 and TRBJ1-1; the D gene is possibly TRBD1 (6 bases). Germline CDR1 is SEHNR and CDR2 is FQNEAQ (reference sequence). CDR3 length equals 15 residues. V shed 2 bases and J shed 1 base, with 11 bases lying between them. CDR3 region: CASSLSVGGNTEAFF. CDR3 nucleotides: TGTGCCAGCAGCTTAAGTGTAGGGGGGAACACTGAAGCTTTCTTT.

DNA of the CDR3: TGCGCCAGCAGCCCGGGGACAGTTCAAAATCAGCCCCAGCATTTT. This sequence encodes CASSPGTVQNQPQHF. The chain couples TRBV5-1 to TRBJ1-5; 7 bases align to TRBD1. Germline loops: CDR1 SGHRS, CDR2 YFSETQ. With 4 bases clipped from V and 4 bases from J, the junction kept 8 bases outside the gene matches. The CDR3 extends over 15 amino acids.

Only one count was recorded for this clonotype. This chain connects TRBV24-1 to TRBJ2-2, with 8 bases fitting TRBD1. Germline V lookup: CDR1 KGHDR, CDR2 SFDVKD. V lost 5 bases, J lost 3 bases, and 4 bases stayed unmatched. The CDR3 has 15 residues. The CDR3 reads CATSALQGDTGELFF. CDR3 DNA sequence: TGTGCCACCAGTGCCCTACAGGGGGACACCGGGGAGCTGTTTTTT.

The chain recombines TRBV7-8 with TRBJ2-7; the match to TRBD2 covers 7 bases. Per the germline V gene, CDR1 is SGHVS and CDR2 is FQNEAQ. The CDR3 loop spans 17 amino acids. The junction had 12 bases not matched to a gene; V was cut back by 1 base and J by 3 bases. The CDR3 region has the DNA TGTGCCAGCAGCTTAGTATCCGGACTAGGTGGTTACTACGAGCAGTACTTC. Amino acid sequence: CASSLVSGLGGYYEQYF.

The chain couples TRBV24-1 to TRBJ2-1; 8 bases match TRBD2. The CDR3 sequence is 14 residues long. V trimming: 4 bases; J trimming: 8 bases; junction bases outside the gene matches: 6. Germline V gives CDR1 KGHDR, CDR2 SFDVKD. CDR3 residues: CATSDRGLADEQFF. CDR3 nucleotides: TGTGCCACCAGTGACCGCGGACTAGCAGATGAGCAGTTCTTC.

V is TRBV12-3 or TRBV12-4 and J is TRBJ1-5; maybe TRBD1 (5 bases). The CDR3 loop spans 14 amino acids. V lost 3 bases and J lost 6, with 12 bases in between. In nucleotides, the CDR3 is TGTGCCAGCAGTTTGATGGGGGAGGGTCAGCCCCAGCATTTT. Translation gives CASSLMGEGQPQHF.

V and J are TRBV11-2 and TRBJ2-5; the D call may be TRBD1 or TRBD2 (5 bases each). Trimming left V 2 bases short and J 5 bases short, with 12 bases between. Germline assignment: CDR1 SGHAT and CDR2 FQNNGV. The CDR3 has 14 amino acids. The CDR3 region has the DNA TGTGCCAGCAGCTTATTGCCAGGGAGTGAGACCCAGTACTTC. Encoded protein: CASSLLPGSETQYF.

The V call is TRBV7-9, the J call TRBJ2-3; 10 positions agree with TRBD2. The CDR3 runs to 16 residues. Germline V lookup: CDR1 SEHNR, CDR2 FQNEAQ (reference sequence). The V segment lost 5 bases and the J segment 6 bases; nucleotides outside the gene matches: 11. The CDR3 here is CASSLPGLAVEDTQYF. CDR3 DNA: TGTGCCAGCAGCCTCCCAGGACTAGCGGTTGAGGATACGCAGTATTTT.

This clonotype was counted a few times. V gene TRBV14 combines with J gene TRBJ2-2; no definite D call. The CDR3 is 14 residues long. CDR1 is SGHDN and CDR2 is FVKESK in the germline V gene. With 4 bases removed from V and 6 bases from J, the gap between germline ends came to 12 bases. The CDR3 reads CASSPLRVAGELFF. As DNA, the CDR3 is TGTGCCAGCAGCCCCCTGAGAGTGGCCGGGGAGCTGTTTTTT.

The chain uses TRBV7-9 and TRBJ1-1, with D perhaps matching TRBD1 (5 bases). The CDR3 runs 16 residues. Trimming cost V 5 bases and J 4 bases, with 20 bases left between them. Germline V gene sequence: CDR1 SEHNR, CDR2 FQNEAQ (reference sequence). The CDR3 DNA sequence: TGTGCCAGCAGCCTACCGGGACTTACAGAGGGCACTGAAGCTTTCTTT. Protein sequence: CASSLPGLTEGTEAFF. The full variable domain, completed using reference TRBV7-9 and TRBJ1-1, is DTGVSQNPRHKITKRGQNVTFRCDPISEHNRLYWYRQTLGQGPEFLTYFQNEAQLEKSRLLSDRFSAERPKGSFSTLEIQRTEQGDSAMYLCASSLPGLTEGTEAFFGQGTRLTVV.

This clonotype was counted a few times. At one end the junction does not follow the germline gene, possibly because of a read error. J is TRBJ2-7 and V is TRBV20-1, with 9 nucleotides matching TRBD1. The V gene's germline CDR1 is DFQATT and CDR2 SNEGSKA (reference sequence). This CDR3 has 15 residues. The CDR3 is CSARAETGGSHEQYF. As DNA, the CDR3 is TGCAGTGCTAGGGCTGAAACAGGGGGCTCCCACGAGCAGTACTTC.

CDR3 in amino acids: CASSPLAVGSDEQYF. For the CDR3, the DNA is TGTGCCAGCAGCCCCCTAGCCGTTGGATCGGACGAGCAGTACTTC. The chain has TRBV7-8 and TRBJ2-7; TRBD2 might be the D (5 bases). CDR1 and CDR2 from the germline V gene are SGHVS and FQNEAQ. V was shortened by 5 bases and J by 5 bases, with 19 bases between the two germline ends. The CDR3 has 15 amino acids.

The gene calls are TRBV30 and TRBJ1-2, with TRBD1 as a possible D gene (6 bases). Germline V gene data show CDR1 as GTSNPN and CDR2 as SVGIG (reference sequence). The V and J ends lost 2 bases and 4 bases respectively, with 14 bases between them. This CDR3 has 14 residues. DNA of the CDR3: TGTGCCTGGAGTTTTAAGGGAGGGGGCTATGGCTACACCTTC. It translates to CAWSFKGGGYGYTF.

The chain employs TRBV6-1 and TRBJ1-1, with 8 bases matching TRBD1. After removal of 4 bases from V and 4 bases from J, the junction contained 8 bases not matched to a gene. The CDR3 totals 15 residues. Germline V CDR1 and CDR2: MNHNS, SASEGT. The CDR3 bases are TGTGCCAGCAGTGTCGGACAGGGCCGTGTCACTGAAGCTTTCTTT. Its protein product is CASSVGQGRVTEAFF.

This clonotype has just one count. The genes are TRBV5-6 and TRBJ1-3; no clear D gene. Germline V gene data show CDR1 as SGHDT and CDR2 as YYEEEE. V was shortened by 0 bases and J by 4 bases, with 8 bases between the two germline ends. The CDR3 runs 14 residues. The CDR3 DNA is TGTGCCAGCAGCTTGGAGTATGGGGGAAACACCATATATTTT. This gives the protein CASSLEYGGNTIYF.

V is TRBV27 and J is TRBJ1-5, with D perhaps TRBD1 (5 bases). Germline loops: CDR1 MNHEY, CDR2 SMNVEV (reference sequence). Between the trimmed V and J ends, which lost 7 bases and 7 bases, there was a span of 17 bases. The CDR3 totals 14 residues. The CDR3 region is CASNRGGLCQPQHF. Written as DNA, the CDR3 is TGTGCCAGCAACCGGGGGGGGTTGTGCCAGCCCCAGCATTTT.